These 16 T cell receptor beta chains share one sample of origin, sequenced in a study of T-cell reconstitution after alpha-beta-depleted transplantation in children. Unique molecular identifiers were incorporated during preparation of the TCRbeta library. A single record per CDR3 protein comes from TCRdb applying MiXCR to the PCR reads. Found here are approximately 400,000 distinct CDR3 sequences, roughly a tenth of them singletons; the top ten hold over 4.5%. The sequencing used PBMCs from the stem cell graft donor, collected from the stem cell graft. These TCRs come from a human donor who donated a stem cell graft to a child with acute myeloid leukemia.

This clonotype has just a few counts. This chain joins TRBV12-3 or TRBV12-4 and TRBJ2-7; 9 bases map to TRBD2. There are 13 residues in the CDR3. The ends lost 5 bases at V and 5 bases at J; junction bases unmatched: 4. Here the CDR3 DNA reads TGTGCCAGCAGTACCGGGACTAGCAACGAGCAGTACTTC. Its protein is CASSTGTSNEQYF.

In this sample, this clonotype turned up many times. The chain employs TRBV27 and TRBJ1-6; no reliable D call. With 2 bases removed from V and 8 bases from J, the gap between germline ends came to 13 bases. Germline lookup yields CDR1 MNHEY and CDR2 SMNVEV (reference sequence). The CDR3 extends over 15 amino acids. In nucleotides, the CDR3 is TGTGCCAGCAGTTTACGAGTAATGACGGATTCACCCCTCCACTTT. It translates to CASSLRVMTDSPLHF.

V is TRBV20-1 and J is TRBJ2-5, with 11 nucleotides matching TRBD2. J lost 2 bases, V lost 5 bases, and 4 bases had no gene match. CDR1 and CDR2 from the germline V gene are DFQATT and SNEGSKA (reference sequence). There are 14 residues in the CDR3. The CDR3 DNA sequence: TGCAGTGCTCCGGGACTAGCGGAACAAGAGACCCAGTACTTC. This sequence encodes CSAPGLAEQETQYF.

This clonotype was counted a few times. The rearrangement uses TRBV28 and TRBJ2-7, with D unclear. Deletions cut 7 bases from V and 2 bases from J, with 12 bases between. The germline V gene has CDR1 MDHEN and CDR2 SYDVKM. The CDR3 spans 13 residues. The CDR3 loop is CASIREAPYEQYF. CDR3 in DNA: TGTGCCAGCATTAGAGAAGCCCCCTACGAGCAGTACTTC.

This clonotype was counted ten times or more. This chain joins TRBV14 and TRBJ2-1, with D perhaps matching TRBD1 (5 bases). The V end lost 5 bases, the J end lost 4 bases, and 12 bases lay between the germline ends. The CDR3 is 14 residues long. Germline V CDR1 and CDR2: SGHDN, FVKESK. DNA for the CDR3: TGTGCCAGCAGCGTCCGACAGCCTTACAATGAGCAGTTCTTC. Translation: CASSVRQPYNEQFF.

V gene TRBV15 combines with J gene TRBJ2-1; 7 bases line up with TRBD1. J was trimmed by 8 bases and V by 5 bases; bases with no gene match: 6. Germline-derived CDR1 and CDR2 are LNHNV and YYDKDF (reference sequence). This CDR3 spans 13 amino acids. The CDR3 region has the DNA TGTGCCACCAGCCGAGGGACAGTGGATGAGCAGTTCTTC. Translating it yields CATSRGTVDEQFF.

The chain employs TRBV20-1 and TRBJ1-2, with D tentatively TRBD1 (5 bases). The CDR3 totals 13 residues. Trimming shortened V by 2 bases and J by 3 bases, and 10 bases separated the two germline ends. The germline V gene encodes CDR1 DFQATT and CDR2 SNEGSKA (reference sequence). This chain's CDR3 is CSARPGGDYGYTF. As DNA, the CDR3 is TGCAGTGCTAGACCTGGGGGGGACTATGGCTACACCTTC.

This rearrangement joins TRBV20-1 to TRBJ1-2; D unclear. Germline V gene lookup returns CDR1 DFQATT and CDR2 SNEGSKA (reference sequence). Trimming stripped 6 bases from V and 4 bases from J, with 9 bases between. There are 11 residues in the CDR3. CDR3 coding DNA: TGCAGTGCGGAGGGTGGCTATGGCTACACCTTC. Its translation: CSAEGGYGYTF.

This clonotype was counted only a few times. The chain uses TRBV27 and TRBJ2-1, with D possibly being TRBD2 (6 bases). Germline assignment: CDR1 MNHEY and CDR2 SMNVEV (reference sequence). The CDR3 runs 15 residues. V was pared by 5 bases and J by 0 bases, with 11 bases between. The CDR3 sequence: CASSRWDSSYNEQFF. The CDR3, as DNA: TGTGCCAGCAGTAGATGGGACTCCTCCTACAATGAGCAGTTCTTC.

This clonotype was detected a few times. This chain links TRBV5-6 with TRBJ2-7; D is unresolved. Germline V gene data show CDR1 as SGHDT and CDR2 as YYEEEE. The CDR3 covers 13 residues. V dropped 0 bases and J dropped 8 bases, with 12 bases sitting between them. The CDR3 DNA reads TGTGCCAGCAGCTTGGGGACCACTACCCAGCAGTACTTC. Its protein product is CASSLGTTTQQYF.

The chain uses TRBV18 and TRBJ2-7, with 10 bases lining up with TRBD1. CDR1 is KGHSH, CDR2 LQKENI, per germline. This CDR3 region has 16 residues. V lost 1 base and J lost 6; bases outside the gene matches: 9. CDR3 DNA sequence: TGTGCCAGCTCACCACGGCTCTGGGACAGGGGTTCCGAGCAGTACTTC. It is translated as CASSPRLWDRGSEQYF. The full variable domain, in which reference TRBV18 and TRBJ2-7 provide the parts outside the CDR3, is NAGVMQNPRHLVRRRGQEARLRCSPMKGHSHVYWYRQLPEEGLKFMVYLQKENIIDESGMPKERFSAEFPKEGPSILRIQQVVRGDSAAYFCASSPRLWDRGSEQYFGPGTRLTVT.

This clonotype occurred a few times. The chain is built from TRBV9 and TRBJ2-7; D is tentatively TRBD1 or TRBD2 (5 bases each). The ends were cut back, 0 bases at V and 2 bases at J, with 15 bases in the middle. Germline assignment: CDR1 SGDLS and CDR2 YYNGEE. CDR3 size: 16 residues. DNA of the CDR3: TGTGCCAGCAGCGTAGGGGACGGGTTCGGGACCTACGAGCAGTACTTC. This sequence encodes CASSVGDGFGTYEQYF.

This CDR3 is CASSPWTRDYEQYF. The CDR3 coding sequence is TGTGCCAGCAGCCCTTGGACTAGAGACTACGAGCAGTACTTC. This chain joins TRBV9 and TRBJ2-7; 7 bases match TRBD2. Germline trimming cut 4 bases from V and 3 bases from J; bases unmatched to any gene: 7. Germline CDR1 SGDLS, CDR2 YYNGEE. There are 14 residues in the CDR3.

This clonotype was found many times. The chain carries TRBV7-9 and TRBJ1-4; D remains ambiguous. V was trimmed by 5 bases and J by 8 bases, leaving 9 bases between them. Germline V lookup: CDR1 SEHNR, CDR2 FQNEAQ (reference sequence). The CDR3 is 12 amino acids. The CDR3 sequence: CASSEVGEKLFF. The CDR3 DNA reads as TGTGCCAGCAGCGAGGTTGGCGAAAAACTGTTTTTT.

In its sample, this clonotype was seen a few times. The chain employs TRBV7-2 and TRBJ2-7; no firm D call. CDR1 SGHTA and CDR2 FQGNSA come from the germline V gene. Between the trimmed V and J ends, which lost 4 bases and 7 bases, there was a span of 11 bases. This CDR3 spans 12 amino acids. Here the CDR3 reads CASSSGPREQYF. CDR3 DNA: TGTGCCAGCAGCTCTGGACCGAGAGAGCAGTACTTC.

The chain recombines TRBV7-9 with TRBJ2-3; 8 bases are a match to TRBD1. Per the germline V gene, CDR1 is SEHNR and CDR2 is FQNEAQ (reference sequence). This CDR3 has 16 amino acids. The V and J ends lost 6 bases and 1 base, in that order; junction bases with no gene match: 9. The CDR3, as DNA: TGTGCCAGCAGTCTCCTCCCGGGACAGGGCACAGATACGCAGTATTTT. Its protein is CASSLLPGQGTDTQYF. Full variable domain (rest looked up from reference TRBV7-9 and TRBJ2-3): DTGVSQNPRHKITKRGQNVTFRCDPISEHNRLYWYRQTLGQGPEFLTYFQNEAQLEKSRLLSDRFSAERPKGSFSTLEIQRTEQGDSAMYLCASSLLPGQGTDTQYFGPGTRLTVL.